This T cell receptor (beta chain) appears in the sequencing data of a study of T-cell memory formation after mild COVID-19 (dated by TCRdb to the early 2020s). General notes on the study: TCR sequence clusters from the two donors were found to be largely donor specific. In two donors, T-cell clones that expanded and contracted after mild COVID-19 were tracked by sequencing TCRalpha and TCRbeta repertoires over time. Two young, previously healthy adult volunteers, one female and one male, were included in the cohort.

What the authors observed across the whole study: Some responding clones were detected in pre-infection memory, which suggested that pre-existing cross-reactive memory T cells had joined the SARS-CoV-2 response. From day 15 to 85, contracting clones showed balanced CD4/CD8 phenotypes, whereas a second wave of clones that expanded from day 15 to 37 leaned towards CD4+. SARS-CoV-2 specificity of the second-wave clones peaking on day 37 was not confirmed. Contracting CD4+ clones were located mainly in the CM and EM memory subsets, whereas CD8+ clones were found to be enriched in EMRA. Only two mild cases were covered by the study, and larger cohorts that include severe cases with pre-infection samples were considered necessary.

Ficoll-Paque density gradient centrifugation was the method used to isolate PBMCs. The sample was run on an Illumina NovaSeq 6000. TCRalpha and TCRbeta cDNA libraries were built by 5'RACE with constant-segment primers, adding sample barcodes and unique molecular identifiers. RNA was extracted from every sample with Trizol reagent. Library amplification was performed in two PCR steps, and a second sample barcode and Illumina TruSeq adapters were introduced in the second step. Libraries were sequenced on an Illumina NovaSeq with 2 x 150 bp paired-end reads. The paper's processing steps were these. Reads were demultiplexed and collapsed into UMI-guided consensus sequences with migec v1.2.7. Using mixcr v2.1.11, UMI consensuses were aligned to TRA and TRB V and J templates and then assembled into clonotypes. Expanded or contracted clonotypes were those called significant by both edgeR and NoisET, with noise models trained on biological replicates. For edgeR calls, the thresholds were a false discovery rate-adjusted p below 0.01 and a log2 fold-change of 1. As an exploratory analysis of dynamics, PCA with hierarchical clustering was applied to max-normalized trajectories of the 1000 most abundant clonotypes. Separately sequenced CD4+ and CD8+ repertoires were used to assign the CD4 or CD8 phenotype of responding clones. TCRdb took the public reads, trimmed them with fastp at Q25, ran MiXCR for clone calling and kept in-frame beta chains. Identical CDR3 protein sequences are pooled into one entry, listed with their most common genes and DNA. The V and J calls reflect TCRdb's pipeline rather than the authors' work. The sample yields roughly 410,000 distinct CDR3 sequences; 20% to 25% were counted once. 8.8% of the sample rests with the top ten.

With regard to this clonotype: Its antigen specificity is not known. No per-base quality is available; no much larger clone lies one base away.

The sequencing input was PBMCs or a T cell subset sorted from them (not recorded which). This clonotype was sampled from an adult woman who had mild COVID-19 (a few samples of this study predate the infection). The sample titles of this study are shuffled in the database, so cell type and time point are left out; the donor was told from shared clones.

The DNA sequence is as follows: TGTGCCAGCAGGGACAGCCTCAGCCGCTATGGCTACACCTTC. This gives the protein CASRDSLSRYGYTF. The V gene is TRBV12-3 or TRBV12-4 and the J gene is TRBJ1-2; TRBD1 might be the D gene, on 6 matching bases. The cysteine opens and the phenylalanine closes a CDR3 of 14 amino acids. The entry retains the CDR3 DNA only, 42 bases that are in frame from base 1. Trimming takes 6 bases from V and 4 bases from J, and the germline ends sit 15 bases apart.